This T cell receptor beta chain was found in a study of radiotherapy plus CTLA-4 blockade in lung cancer. This CDR3 is 16 amino acids long. The germline CDR1 and CDR2 sequences are SGHTA and FQGNSA. Trimming cost V 5 bases and J 4 bases; bases outside gene matches: 7. Enrolled patients, whose metastatic non-small-cell lung cancer was chemo-refractory, received focal radiation plus CTLA-4 blockade with ipilimumab. Assay: immunoSEQ multiplex PCR; the TCRdb copy retains only in-frame clones and omits some. Counted here are some 110,000 clones, around 84% occurring once; the ten biggest clones make up around 3.3%.

The TCR sequence derives from a human donor with non-small cell lung cancer that progressed on radiotherapy plus ipilimumab. Some clones in this sample may be carry-over from other donors' samples. This sample comprised peripheral blood, obtained from a patient treated with radiotherapy plus ipilimumab. V and J are TRBV7-2 and TRBJ2-1; 11 nucleotides align to TRBD2. The CDR3 DNA follows: TGTGCCAGCAGCAAAGGGATAGCGGGGGGGTACAATGAGCAGTTCTTC. Protein product: CASSKGIAGGYNEQFF.